This entry describes one T cell receptor (beta chain). This sample is part of a study of blood T cell repertoires in COVID-19. Study overall: T cells, B-cell-depleted T cells, or PBMCs provided the cDNA or gDNA that served as material.

V shed 3 bases and J 8 bases; nucleotides not matched to a gene: 3. The CDR3 runs 13 residues. Germline V gene data show CDR1 as LGHDT and CDR2 as YNNKEL (reference sequence). Original methodology: Amplification from reference gene primers served as the basis for estimated nucleated cell counts. Some clones are missing from TCRdb's copy, which holds only in-frame ones; the method was immunoSEQ multiplex PCR. The D gene and trimming were derived from the DNA, and the V and J assignments and clone size from that table. Of roughly 250,000 clones listed, more than 80% are singletons. The chain uses TRBV3-1 (or the pseudogene TRBV3-2) and TRBJ2-1; 8 bases line up with TRBD1. The receptor was isolated from a woman aged 40 to 55 with acute or convalescent COVID-19. The sample consisted of peripheral blood. The CDR3 reads CASSQLTGDEQFF. CDR3 bases: TGTGCCAGCAGCCAGCTGACAGGGGATGAGCAGTTCTTC.